A selection of T cell receptor beta chains follows, all from one sample in a study of cytomegalovirus exposure and HLA in healthy donors. TCRdb keeps only in-frame clones here, not all; method: immunoSEQ multiplex PCR. Altogether approximately 230,000 clones are present, about 88% being singletons, with the ten largest covering about 12%. Sequenced input: PBMCs. These receptors were taken from a man aged 18-30 years in good health and CMV-seropositive. The CDR3 runs from the conserved cysteine through the conserved F or W.

V gene	J gene	CDR3 protein
TRBV2	TRBJ1-2	CASSDYGYTF
TRBV6-1	TRBJ2-2	CATDRTGELFF
TRBV18	TRBJ2-7	CASSPYEAASSEQYF
TRBV7-3	TRBJ2-1	CASSLGLAVYNEQFF
TRBV5-1	TRBJ2-1	CASSLADRNEQFF
TRBV13	TRBJ2-5	CASSPSDRGFRETQYF
TRBV2	TRBJ1-1	CASSTALNTEAFF
TRBV7-3	TRBJ2-1	CASSLTFTPLAYNEQFF
TRBV5-1	TRBJ2-5	CASSPQTQETQYF
TRBV9	TRBJ2-3	CASSEGLAGYTQYF
TRBV9	TRBJ1-1	CASSPQGFEAFF
TRBV30	TRBJ1-2	CAWRNRGLRDYGYTF
TRBV7-9	TRBJ1-4	CASSLTGKGEKLFF
TRBV27	TRBJ1-4	CASSSTRGAGEKLFF
TRBV27	TRBJ2-7	CASSAGRGYEQYF
TRBV19	TRBJ2-2	CASSGIAGTGELFF
TRBV21-1	TRBJ2-5	CASSWGETQYF
TRBV27	TRBJ2-7	CASSLLAGVSYEQYF
TRBV7-2	TRBJ1-2	CASSLRTVFSGYTF
TRBV19	TRBJ1-1	CASSDFATEAFF
TRBV9	TRBJ1-1	CASSLGGGTEAFF
TRBV28	TRBJ1-2	CASSSQVYGYTF
TRBV6-5	TRBJ2-7	CASSYRREYEQYF
TRBV5-1	TRBJ2-3	CASRGGPRGADTQYF
TRBV19	TRBJ2-7	CASSARTGSRYEQYF
TRBV27	TRBJ2-1	CASSSPSRDNEQFF
TRBV30	TRBJ2-7	CAWSVGLTYEQYF
TRBV5-6	TRBJ1-1	CASSLAAGLMNTEAFF
TRBV7-9	TRBJ1-1	CASSRDWNTEAFF
TRBV6-6	TRBJ2-7	CASMGTGSSYEQYF
TRBV20-1	TRBJ2-1	CSASAGIEQFF
TRBV6-1	TRBJ2-2	CASSEALGQGYAGELFF
TRBV15	TRBJ1-5	CATSRDRLRGQPQHF
TRBV5-1	TRBJ2-5	CASSKERGSGRETQYF
TRBV5-1	TRBJ2-1	CASSLSSGIYNEQFF
TRBV21-1	TRBJ2-5	CANPVETQYF
TRBV7-6	TRBJ2-7	CASTLGQESSYEQYF
TRBV6-5	TRBJ1-1	CASTWQAGVNTEAFF
TRBV6-5	TRBJ2-7	CASNGLAGRGEQYF
TRBV10-3	TRBJ2-7	CATGAGPYEQYF
TRBV5-1	TRBJ2-3	CASSLVAGSTDTQYF
TRBV2	TRBJ1-1	CASSWDRGSVTEAFF
TRBV2	TRBJ1-1	CASLRNTEAFF
TRBV29-1	TRBJ2-1	CSVEARLGHEQFF
TRBV2	TRBJ1-5	CASSIDRLGVQPQHF
TRBV7-2	TRBJ2-2	CASSPGPKAELFF
TRBV19	TRBJ2-2	CASSIPGTSGRAFTGELFF
TRBV7-8	TRBJ2-7	CASRRVSAWEQYF
TRBV30	TRBJ2-7	CAWSLRSGVVLEQYF
TRBV9	TRBJ2-7	CASSVGAGYEQYF
TRBV6-1	TRBJ2-3	CASSEVGGGSSTDTQYF
TRBV29-1	TRBJ1-1	CSVRGNLFNTEAFF
TRBV9	TRBJ2-2	CASRPGGPGTGELFF
TRBV27	TRBJ1-3	CASSSAGVNTIYF
TRBV6-5	TRBJ2-3	CASSYSLAGGPDTQYF
TRBV30	TRBJ2-1	CAWSGQGSSYNEQFF
TRBV13	TRBJ2-1	CASSSRLAGANEQFF
TRBV6-5	TRBJ2-7	CASVSWGSYEQYF
TRBV7-3	TRBJ1-3	CASSRQVSYTIYF
TRBV19	TRBJ2-6	CASSRRDSPSEANVLTF